The present TCR beta chain was sequenced within a study of T cell responses to AZD1222 COVID-19 vaccine. General study results and limits: After two AZD1222 doses, spike-specific TCR breadth and depth rose versus day 0. Vaccine-associated CD4 TCRs spanned spike, dominant at 160-218 and 743-854. In a largely white British group with more females than males, clonal diversity was possibly underestimated.

Germline-derived CDR1 and CDR2 are SGHTA and FQGNSA. V lost 5 bases, J lost 6 bases, and 22 bases lay in between. The CDR3 has 16 amino acids. Profiling relied on immunoSEQ multiplex PCR, and the TCRdb table lists in-frame clones only, not all of them. The data show about 86,000 clones, around nine tenths seen once. Comments on this clone: Its antigen is not known.

The V and J genes are TRBV7-2 and TRBJ1-2; the D gene is possibly TRBD1 (6 bases). The sample here was peripheral blood, taken 28 days after the second AZD1222 dose. The TCR comes from an adult who received the AZD1222 COVID-19 vaccine. The DNA of the CDR3 is TGTGCCAGCAGCCCAAGAGGACCTACAGGGTACCATGGCTACACCTTC. Amino acids: CASSPRGPTGYHGYTF.